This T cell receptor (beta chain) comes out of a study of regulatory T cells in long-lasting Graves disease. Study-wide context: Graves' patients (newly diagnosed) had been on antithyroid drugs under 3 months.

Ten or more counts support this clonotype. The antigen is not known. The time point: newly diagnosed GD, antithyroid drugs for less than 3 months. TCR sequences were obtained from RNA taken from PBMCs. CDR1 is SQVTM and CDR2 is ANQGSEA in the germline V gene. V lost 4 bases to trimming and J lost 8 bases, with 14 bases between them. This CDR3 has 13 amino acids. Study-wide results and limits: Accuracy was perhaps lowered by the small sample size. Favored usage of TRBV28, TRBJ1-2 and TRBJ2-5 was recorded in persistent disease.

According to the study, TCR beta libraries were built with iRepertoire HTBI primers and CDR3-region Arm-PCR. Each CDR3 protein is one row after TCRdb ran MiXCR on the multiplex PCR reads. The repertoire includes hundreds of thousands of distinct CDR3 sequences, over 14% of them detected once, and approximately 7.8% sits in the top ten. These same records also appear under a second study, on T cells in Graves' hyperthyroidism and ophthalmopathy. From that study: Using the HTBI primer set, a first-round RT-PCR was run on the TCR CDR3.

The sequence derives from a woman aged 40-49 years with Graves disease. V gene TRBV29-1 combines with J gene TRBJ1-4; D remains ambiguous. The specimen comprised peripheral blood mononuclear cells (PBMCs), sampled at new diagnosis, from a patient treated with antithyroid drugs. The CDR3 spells CSVVPSPEEKLFF. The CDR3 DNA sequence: TGCAGCGTTGTACCGAGTCCTGAAGAAAAACTGTTTTTT.